This is a list of T cell receptor beta chains from one sample in a study of blood T cell repertoires in COVID-19. Profiling relied on immunoSEQ multiplex PCR, and the TCRdb table lists in-frame clones only, not all of them. The sample shows over 250,000 clones, 85% to 90% of them seen only once. Sequencing used PBMCs or T cells enriched from blood (not recorded which). All receptors derive from a woman between 18 and 29 years old who had recovered from COVID-19. CDR3s include the opening cysteine and the closing phenylalanine or tryptophan. The size entry is marked missing in some rows and otherwise reads once, few, many or a size class.

len,j_gene,abundance,v_gene,CDR3aa
14,TRBJ1-5,.,TRBV19,CASTQQGASQPQHF
14,TRBJ1-6,.,TRBV6-5,CASSRDRGVSPLHF
14,TRBJ1-1,.,TRBV19,CASRDRAVDTEAFF
14,TRBJ2-7,.,TRBV7-9,CASSSGQGGYEQYF
18,TRBJ1-1,few,TRBV6-1,CASSDETGGLTANTEAFF
11,TRBJ1-2,.,TRBV19,CATQKNYGYTF
11,TRBJ1-5,.,TRBV28,CASGVRGPQHF
13,TRBJ1-5,.,TRBV6-1,CASSDKGLQPQHF
18,TRBJ2-2,.,TRBV5-4,CASSSLLRGASNTGELFF
15,TRBJ1-2,.,TRBV15,CATSARTDSNYGYTF
14,TRBJ1-1,.,TRBV7-2,CASSPREMNTEAFF
14,TRBJ2-7,few,TRBV9,CASSPQRTGGEQYF
14,TRBJ1-2,.,TRBV28,CASSSAGTGSGYTF
13,TRBJ2-3,.,TRBV5-5,CASSLWTEDTQYF
12,TRBJ2-1,.,TRBV5-1,CASSPEYNEQFF
14,TRBJ1-2,once,TRBV7-2,CASSRGQGIHGYTF
14,TRBJ1-2,.,TRBV10-3,CAISEGRALYGYTF
13,TRBJ2-5,.,TRBV5-8,CASSQGATETQYF
15,TRBJ1-1,.,TRBV10-3,CAISGRQNRNTEAFF
13,TRBJ1-4,.,TRBV5-6,CASSPTGREKLFF
11,TRBJ2-1,.,TRBV4-1,CASSRGSAQFF
16,TRBJ1-1,.,TRBV7-8,CASSSTDVGAWTEAFF
17,TRBJ1-2,once,TRBV9,CASSVEVGAGTNYGYTF
14,TRBJ1-1,few,TRBV6-5,CASSYSTGATEAFF
20,TRBJ1-3,.,TRBV15,CATSRDLDRGSLFHGNTIYF
15,TRBJ1-5,once,TRBV3-1/TRBV3-2,CASSQGQISNQPQHF
15,TRBJ1-2,.,TRBV7-3,CASRTGTGSLGGYTF
14,TRBJ1-2,.,TRBV5-1,CASSLGGGASGYTF
15,TRBJ2-4,.,TRBV9,CASSVEGQGKNIQYF
13,TRBJ1-6,once,TRBV10-3,CAISGRVDSPLHF
15,TRBJ1-4,.,TRBV7-9,CASKSLGGPGEKLFF
13,TRBJ1-1,.,TRBV29-1,CSVAGKLNTEAFF
15,TRBJ2-3,.,TRBV19,CASRVAGGVTDTQYF
15,TRBJ1-5,.,TRBV2,CASSEAQGHLGPQHF
16,TRBJ2-2,.,TRBV7-8,CASSLLVGGSGGELFF
14,TRBJ1-5,.,TRBV30,CAWGVDSGGQPQHF
15,TRBJ2-7,.,TRBV5-3,CARSLVLRRVHEQYF
15,TRBJ1-5,.,TRBV19,CASSPRQNSNQPQHF
14,TRBJ2-3,.,TRBV5-4,CASSFGGGTDTQYF
13,TRBJ1-1,.,TRBV14,CASSYSRNTEAFF
14,TRBJ1-2,.,TRBV9,CASSLQGPNYGYTF
15,TRBJ1-2,.,TRBV6-1,CASSEKELANYGYTF
15,TRBJ1-1,.,TRBV29-1,CSAAMGGLGSGSAFF
17,TRBJ1-5,.,TRBV27,CASSPRREGYSGQPQHF
13,TRBJ2-7,.,TRBV6-5,CASSSHQGDEQYF
21,TRBJ2-3,.,TRBV6-6,CASSTPRTGRGLAGRQDTQYF
15,TRBJ2-3,.,TRBV11-3,CASSLRGGGQHTQYF
15,TRBJ1-3,.,TRBV28,CASTTDRGSGNTIYF
15,TRBJ2-7,.,TRBV27,CASRGSGQGAGEQYF
16,TRBJ2-2,.,TRBV10-2,CASSTLAGGRTGELFF
20,TRBJ1-5,.,TRBV7-8,CASSLVVKSGRDIGNQPQHF
14,TRBJ1-5,.,TRBV7-9,CASSRDSSNQPQHF
13,TRBJ1-2,once,TRBV28,CASSFSANYGYTF
15,TRBJ2-7,.,TRBV5-1,CASSFDGQGLDEQYF